The present entry profiles one TCR beta chain with its context. Given a much more abundant clone one base away, this may be a read error. This beta chain is off target for a library built for alpha chains, so its abundance means little. TCR cDNA molecules each had a unique molecular identifier. TCRdb reanalysed the 5' RACE reads using MiXCR and keeps one entry per CDR3 protein. The repertoire holds approximately 7,000 distinct CDR3 sequences, with roughly 6.1% as singletons. The data originate from a study of spatial heterogeneity in lung cancer. Study overall: Averaged across combinations, each unique TCR and UMI pairing appeared more than ten times in raw reads, which were uncorrected.

Time point defined: sample taken at primary tumor resection. The input material, whole RNA from tumor, nontumor lung or frozen PBMC, was sequenced unsorted. Patients with untreated early-stage non-small cell lung cancer, numbering some 72, were the donors. The CDR3 covers 14 residues. CDR1 and CDR2 from the germline V gene are LNHDA and SQIVND (reference sequence). Trimming removed 4 bases at V and 4 bases at J, with 13 bases between. The sample was normal lung tissue next to the tumor, taken at surgery. The chain combines TRBV19 with TRBJ2-5; maybe TRBD2 (5 bases). The clonotype originates from a female donor with early-stage non-small cell lung cancer. CDR3 amino acids: CASSTRLTGETQYF. The CDR3 DNA sequence: TGTGCCAGTAGTACACGACTAACGGGAGAGACCCAGTACTTC. The full variable domain, its missing parts supplied by reference TRBV19 and TRBJ2-5, is DGGITQSPKYLFRKEGQNVTLSCEQNLNHDAMYWYRQDPGQGLRLIYYSQIVNDFQKGDIAEGYSVSREKKESFPLTVTSAQKNPTAFYLCASSTRLTGETQYFGPGTRLLVL.